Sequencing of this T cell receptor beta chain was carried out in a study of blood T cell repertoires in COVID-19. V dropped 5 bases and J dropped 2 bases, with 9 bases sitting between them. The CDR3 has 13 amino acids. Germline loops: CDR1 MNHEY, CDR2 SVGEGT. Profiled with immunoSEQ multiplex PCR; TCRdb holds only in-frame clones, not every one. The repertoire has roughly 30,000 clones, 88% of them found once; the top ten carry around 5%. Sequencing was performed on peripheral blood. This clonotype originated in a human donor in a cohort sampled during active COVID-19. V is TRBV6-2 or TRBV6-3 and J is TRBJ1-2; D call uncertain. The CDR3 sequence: CASSTSVNYGYTF. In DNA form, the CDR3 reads TGTGCCAGCAGTACCTCAGTGAACTATGGCTACACCTTC.